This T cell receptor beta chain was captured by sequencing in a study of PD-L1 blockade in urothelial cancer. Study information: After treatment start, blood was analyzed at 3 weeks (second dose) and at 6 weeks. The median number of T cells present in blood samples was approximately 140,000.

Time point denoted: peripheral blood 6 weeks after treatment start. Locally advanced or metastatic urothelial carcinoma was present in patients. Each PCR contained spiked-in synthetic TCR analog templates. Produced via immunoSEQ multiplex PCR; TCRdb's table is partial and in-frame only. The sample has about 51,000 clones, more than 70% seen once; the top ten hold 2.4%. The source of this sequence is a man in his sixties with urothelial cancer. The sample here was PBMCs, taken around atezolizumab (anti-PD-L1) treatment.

CDR3 nucleotide sequence: TGTGCCAGCAGTTTGGGACTCCATGAGTACTTC. Its protein product is CASSLGLHEYF. V is TRBV6-5 and J is TRBJ2-5; D may be TRBD2 (6 bases). Germline CDR1 is MNHEY and CDR2 is SVGAGI. There are 11 residues in the CDR3. V was clipped by 4 bases and J by 12 bases, with 12 bases between them.